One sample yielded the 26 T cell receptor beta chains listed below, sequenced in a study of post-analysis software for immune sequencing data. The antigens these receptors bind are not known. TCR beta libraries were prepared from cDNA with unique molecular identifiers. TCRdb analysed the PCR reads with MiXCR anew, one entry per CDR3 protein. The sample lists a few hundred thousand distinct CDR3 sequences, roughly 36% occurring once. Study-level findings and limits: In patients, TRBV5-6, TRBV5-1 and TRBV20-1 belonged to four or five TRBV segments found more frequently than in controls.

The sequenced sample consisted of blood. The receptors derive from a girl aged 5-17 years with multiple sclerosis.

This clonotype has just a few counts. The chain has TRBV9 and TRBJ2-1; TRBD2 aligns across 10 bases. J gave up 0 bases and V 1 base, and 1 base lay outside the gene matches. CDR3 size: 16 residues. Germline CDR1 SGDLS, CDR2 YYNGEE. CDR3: CASSVLAGGSYNEQFF. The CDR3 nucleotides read TGTGCCAGCAGCGTATTAGCGGGGGGCTCCTACAATGAGCAGTTCTTC.

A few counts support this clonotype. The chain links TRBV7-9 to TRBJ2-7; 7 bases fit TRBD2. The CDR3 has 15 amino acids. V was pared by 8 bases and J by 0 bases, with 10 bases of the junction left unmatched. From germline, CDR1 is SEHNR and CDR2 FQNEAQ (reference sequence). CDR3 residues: CASAQQAGRSYEQYF. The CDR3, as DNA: TGTGCCAGCGCGCAACAAGCGGGGCGCTCCTACGAGCAGTACTTC.

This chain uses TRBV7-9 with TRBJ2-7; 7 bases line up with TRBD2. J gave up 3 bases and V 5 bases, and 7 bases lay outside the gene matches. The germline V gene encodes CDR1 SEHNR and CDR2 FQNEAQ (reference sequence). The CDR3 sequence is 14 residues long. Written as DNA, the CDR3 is TGTGCCAGCAGCCTAAGGCCTAGCGGCTACGAGCAGTACTTC. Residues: CASSLRPSGYEQYF. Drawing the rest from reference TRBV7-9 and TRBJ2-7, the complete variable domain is DTGVSQNPRHKITKRGQNVTFRCDPISEHNRLYWYRQTLGQGPEFLTYFQNEAQLEKSRLLSDRFSAERPKGSFSTLEIQRTEQGDSAMYLCASSLRPSGYEQYFGPGTRLTVT.

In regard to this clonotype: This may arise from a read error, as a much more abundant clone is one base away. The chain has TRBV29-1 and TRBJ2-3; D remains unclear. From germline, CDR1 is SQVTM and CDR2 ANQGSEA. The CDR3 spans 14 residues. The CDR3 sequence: CSVEGKDGKDKQYF. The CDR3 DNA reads TGCAGCGTTGAAGGAAAGGACGGTAAAGATAAGCAGTATTTT.

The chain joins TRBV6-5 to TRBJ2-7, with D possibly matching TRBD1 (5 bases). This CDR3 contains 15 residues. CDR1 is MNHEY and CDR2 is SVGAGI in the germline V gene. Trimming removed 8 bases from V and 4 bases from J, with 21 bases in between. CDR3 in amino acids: CASQPAGQPSYEQYF. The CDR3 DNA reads TGTGCCAGCCAACCCGCAGGGCAGCCCTCTTACGAGCAGTACTTC.

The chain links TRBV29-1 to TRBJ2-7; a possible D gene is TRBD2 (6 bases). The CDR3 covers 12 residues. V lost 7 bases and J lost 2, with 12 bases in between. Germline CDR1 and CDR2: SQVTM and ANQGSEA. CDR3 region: CSAAGRPYEQYF. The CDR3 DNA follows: TGCAGCGCTGCAGGGAGGCCCTACGAGCAGTACTTC.

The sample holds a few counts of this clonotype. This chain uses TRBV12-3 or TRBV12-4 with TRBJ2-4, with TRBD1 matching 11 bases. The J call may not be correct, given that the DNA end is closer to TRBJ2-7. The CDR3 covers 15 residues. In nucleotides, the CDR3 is TGTGCCAGCAGTTCGGGACAGGGGGGATTCTACGAGCAGTACTTC. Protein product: CASSSGQGGFYEQYF.

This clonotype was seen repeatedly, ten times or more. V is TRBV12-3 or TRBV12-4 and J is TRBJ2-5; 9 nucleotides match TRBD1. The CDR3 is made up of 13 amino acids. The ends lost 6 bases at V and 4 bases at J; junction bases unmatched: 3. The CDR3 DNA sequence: TGTGCCAGCAGGACGACAGGGGGAGAGACCCAGTACTTC. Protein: CASRTTGGETQYF.

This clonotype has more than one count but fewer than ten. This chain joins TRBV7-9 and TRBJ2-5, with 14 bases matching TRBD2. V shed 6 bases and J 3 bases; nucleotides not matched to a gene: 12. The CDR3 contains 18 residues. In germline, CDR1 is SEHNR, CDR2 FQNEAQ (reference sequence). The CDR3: CASSPALRLAGGKETQYF. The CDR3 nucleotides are TGTGCCAGCAGTCCAGCCCTGAGACTAGCGGGGGGGAAAGAGACCCAGTACTTC.

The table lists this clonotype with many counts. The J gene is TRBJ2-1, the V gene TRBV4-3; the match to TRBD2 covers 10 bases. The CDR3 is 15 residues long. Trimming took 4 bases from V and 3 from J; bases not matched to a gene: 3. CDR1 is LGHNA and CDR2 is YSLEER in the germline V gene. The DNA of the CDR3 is TGCGCCAGCAGCCCTGTAGCGGGGGGCTACAATGAGCAGTTCTTC. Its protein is CASSPVAGGYNEQFF.

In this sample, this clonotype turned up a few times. The CDR3 region is CASSLAWTNNEQFF. In nucleotides, the CDR3 is TGTGCCAGCAGCTTAGCGTGGACGAACAATGAGCAGTTCTTC. The V call is TRBV13, the J call TRBJ2-1, with no clear D. V was clipped by 1 base and J by 5 bases, with 9 bases between them. The CDR3 is 14 residues long. Germline values: CDR1 PRHDT, CDR2 FYEKMQ (reference sequence).

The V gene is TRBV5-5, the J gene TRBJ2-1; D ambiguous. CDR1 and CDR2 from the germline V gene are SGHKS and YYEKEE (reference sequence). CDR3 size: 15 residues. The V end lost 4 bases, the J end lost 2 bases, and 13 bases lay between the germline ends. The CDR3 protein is CASSPRGPAYNEQFF. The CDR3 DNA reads TGTGCCAGCAGCCCACGAGGTCCCGCCTACAATGAGCAGTTCTTC. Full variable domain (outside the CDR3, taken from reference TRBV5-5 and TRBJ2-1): DAGVTQSPTHLIKTRGQQVTLRCSPISGHKSVSWYQQVLGQGPQFIFQYYEKEERGRGNFPDRFSARQFPNYSSELNVNALLLGDSALYLCASSPRGPAYNEQFFGPGTRLTVL.

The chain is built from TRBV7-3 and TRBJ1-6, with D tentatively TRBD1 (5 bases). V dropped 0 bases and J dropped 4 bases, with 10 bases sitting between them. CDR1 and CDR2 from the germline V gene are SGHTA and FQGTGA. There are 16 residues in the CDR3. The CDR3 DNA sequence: TGTGCCAGCAGCTTAACGGGGACTGCTTATAATTCACCCCTCCACTTT. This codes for CASSLTGTAYNSPLHF.

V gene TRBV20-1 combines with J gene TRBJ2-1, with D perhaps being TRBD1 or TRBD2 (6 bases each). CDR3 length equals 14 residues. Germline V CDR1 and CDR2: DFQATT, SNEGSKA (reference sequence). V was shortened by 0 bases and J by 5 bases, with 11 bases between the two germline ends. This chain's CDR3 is CSARDGGHHNEQFF. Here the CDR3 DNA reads TGCAGTGCTAGAGACGGGGGCCATCACAATGAGCAGTTCTTC.

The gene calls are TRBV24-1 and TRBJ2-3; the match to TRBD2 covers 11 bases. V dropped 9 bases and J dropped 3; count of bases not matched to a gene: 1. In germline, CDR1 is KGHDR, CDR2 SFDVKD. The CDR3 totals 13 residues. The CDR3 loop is CATASGGTDTQYF. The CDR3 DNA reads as TGTGCCACCGCTAGCGGGGGGACAGATACGCAGTATTTT.

The chain's CDR3 is CASSPGRVNTEAFF. The CDR3 DNA sequence: TGTGCCAGCAGCCCGGGGAGGGTGAACACTGAAGCTTTCTTT. The chain uses TRBV6-6 and TRBJ1-1; D remains unclear. V gave up 6 bases and J gave up 0 bases, with 11 bases separating them. The germline V gene has CDR1 MNHNY and CDR2 SVGAGI (reference sequence). The CDR3 is 14 residues long.

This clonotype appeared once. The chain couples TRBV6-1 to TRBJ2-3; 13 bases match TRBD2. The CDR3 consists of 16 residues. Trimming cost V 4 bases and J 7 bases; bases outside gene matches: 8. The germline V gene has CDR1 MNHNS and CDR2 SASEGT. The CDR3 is CASSGGLLAGGHTQYF. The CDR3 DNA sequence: TGTGCCAGCAGTGGGGGATTACTAGCGGGGGGGCATACGCAGTATTTT.

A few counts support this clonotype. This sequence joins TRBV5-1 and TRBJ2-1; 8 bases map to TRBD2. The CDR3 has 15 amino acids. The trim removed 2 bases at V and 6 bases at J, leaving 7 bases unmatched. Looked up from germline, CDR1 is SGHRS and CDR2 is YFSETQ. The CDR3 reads CASSFSGEKSNEQFF. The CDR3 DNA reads TGCGCCAGCAGCTTTAGCGGGGAAAAAAGCAATGAGCAGTTCTTC.

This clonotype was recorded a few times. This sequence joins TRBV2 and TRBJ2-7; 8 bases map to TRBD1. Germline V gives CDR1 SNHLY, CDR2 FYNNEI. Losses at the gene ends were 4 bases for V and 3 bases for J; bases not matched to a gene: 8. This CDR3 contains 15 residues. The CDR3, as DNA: TGTGCCAGCAGTGGGATGACAGGGGTCAACTACGAGCAGTACTTC. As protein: CASSGMTGVNYEQYF.

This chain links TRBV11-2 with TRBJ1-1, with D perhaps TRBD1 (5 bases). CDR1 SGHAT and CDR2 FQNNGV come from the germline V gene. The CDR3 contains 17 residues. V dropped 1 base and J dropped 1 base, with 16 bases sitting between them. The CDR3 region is CASSLGEGKGKNTEAFF. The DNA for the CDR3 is TGTGCCAGCAGCTTAGGTGAAGGGAAGGGGAAGAACACTGAAGCTTTCTTT.

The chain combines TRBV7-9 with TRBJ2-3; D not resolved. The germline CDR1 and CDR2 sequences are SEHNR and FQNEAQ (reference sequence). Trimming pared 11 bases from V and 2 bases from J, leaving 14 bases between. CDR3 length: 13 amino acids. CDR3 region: CAAVASTTDTQYF. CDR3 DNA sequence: TGTGCCGCGGTGGCTAGTACCACAGATACGCAGTATTTT.

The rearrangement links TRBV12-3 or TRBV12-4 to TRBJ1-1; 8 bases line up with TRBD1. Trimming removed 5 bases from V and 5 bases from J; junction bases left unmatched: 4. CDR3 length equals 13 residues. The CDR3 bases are TGTGCCAGCAGTGGACAGGGTTTTACTGAAGCTTTCTTT. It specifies CASSGQGFTEAFF.

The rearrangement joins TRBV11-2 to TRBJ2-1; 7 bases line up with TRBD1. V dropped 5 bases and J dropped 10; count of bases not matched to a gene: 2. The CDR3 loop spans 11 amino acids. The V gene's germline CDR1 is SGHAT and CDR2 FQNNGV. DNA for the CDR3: TGTGCCAGCAGCAGAGGGGGCGAGCAGTTCTTC. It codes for CASSRGGEQFF. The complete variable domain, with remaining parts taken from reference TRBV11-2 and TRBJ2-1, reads EAGVAQSPRYKIIEKRQSVAFWCNPISGHATLYWYQQILGQGPKLLIQFQNNGVVDDSQLPKDRFSAERLKGVDSTLKIQPAKLEDSAVYLCASSRGGEQFFGPGTRLTVL.

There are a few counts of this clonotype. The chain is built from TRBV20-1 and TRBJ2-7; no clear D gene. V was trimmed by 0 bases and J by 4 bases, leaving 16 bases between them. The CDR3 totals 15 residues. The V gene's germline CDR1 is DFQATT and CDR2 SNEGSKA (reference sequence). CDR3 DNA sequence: TGCAGTGCTAGAGATCTGGTTGACTTGGGGTACGAGCAGTACTTC. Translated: CSARDLVDLGYEQYF.

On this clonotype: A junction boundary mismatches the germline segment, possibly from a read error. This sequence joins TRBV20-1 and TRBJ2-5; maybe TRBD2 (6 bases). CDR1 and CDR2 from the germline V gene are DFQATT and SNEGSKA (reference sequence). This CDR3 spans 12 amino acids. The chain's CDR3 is CSARPGRETQYF. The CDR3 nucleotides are TGTAGTGCTAGGCCGGGGAGGGAGACCCAGTACTTC.

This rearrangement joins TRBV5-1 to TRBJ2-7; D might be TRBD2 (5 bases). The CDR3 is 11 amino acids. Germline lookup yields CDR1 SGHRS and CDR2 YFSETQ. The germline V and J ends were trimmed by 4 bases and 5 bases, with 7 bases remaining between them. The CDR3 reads CASSLAHEQYF. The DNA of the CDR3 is TGCGCCAGCAGCCTAGCTCACGAGCAGTACTTC.